This entry describes one T cell receptor (beta chain). Libraries were prepared by immunoSEQ multiplex PCR; TCRdb keeps only in-frame clonotypes and omits some of them. Of 140,000 to 150,000 clones listed, over 70% are singletons. This sample was taken from a study of blood T cell repertoires in COVID-19. In the study overall: The analysed material was cDNA or gDNA that came from T cells, B-cell-depleted T cells, or PBMCs.

Germline CDR1 and CDR2: SGHAT and FQNNGV. The ends lost 5 bases at V and 8 bases at J; junction bases unmatched: 5. This CDR3 contains 13 residues. Sequences were obtained from peripheral blood. This receptor was taken from a man aged 50-60 years with active or convalescent COVID-19. V is TRBV11-2 and J is TRBJ1-2, with TRBD1 matching over 10 bases. For the CDR3, the DNA is TGTGCCAGCAGCCCGGACAGGGGGGAGGGCTACACCTTC. As protein: CASSPDRGEGYTF.